One sample yielded the 30 T cell receptor beta chains listed below, sequenced in a study of blood T cell repertoires in COVID-19. TCRdb's copy holds only in-frame clones and misses some; the assay was immunoSEQ multiplex PCR. The sample lists approximately 150,000 clones; approximately 88% were seen once. The specimen was peripheral blood. The receptors originated from a human donor in a cohort sampled during active COVID-19.

The rearrangement joins TRBV7-8 to TRBJ1-2, with D perhaps TRBD1 (5 bases). Germline values: CDR1 SGHVS, CDR2 FQNEAQ. The V end lost 6 bases, the J end lost 3 bases, and 14 bases lay between the germline ends. The CDR3 contains 14 residues. CDR3 coding DNA: TGTGCCAGCAGGGCCATGGGAGGGGACTATGGCTACACCTTC. Encoded protein: CASRAMGGDYGYTF.

V gene TRBV6-5 combines with J gene TRBJ2-2, with 9 bases lining up with TRBD1. Germline V lookup: CDR1 MNHEY, CDR2 SVGAGI. The CDR3 length is 15 residues. V lost 6 bases, J lost 5 bases, and 7 bases stayed unmatched. CDR3 loop: CASSAQGAGTGELFF. The CDR3 region has the DNA TGTGCCAGCAGCGCACAGGGGGCCGGGACCGGGGAGCTGTTTTTT.

The chain carries TRBV19 and TRBJ1-6; 7 positions agree with TRBD1. The junction had 8 bases not matched to a gene; V was cut back by 1 base and J by 8 bases. The CDR3 extends over 16 amino acids. Germline loops: CDR1 LNHDA, CDR2 SQIVND (reference sequence). The CDR3 region is CASSIVTGIRDSPLHF. Written as DNA, the CDR3 is TGTGCCAGTAGTATAGTGACAGGGATTAGGGATTCACCCCTCCACTTT.

The sample holds a few counts of this clone. The chain links TRBV27 to TRBJ1-6; 8 nucleotides align to TRBD1. V shed 5 bases, J shed 9 bases, and the junction held 6 bases outside the gene matches. This CDR3 region has 14 residues. Germline-derived CDR1 and CDR2 are MNHEY and SMNVEV (reference sequence). The CDR3 spells CASSPRQGSSPLHF. The DNA of the CDR3 is TGTGCCAGCAGTCCCCGACAGGGGAGTTCACCCCTCCACTTT.

The chain combines TRBV7-8 with TRBJ2-2; D may be TRBD1 (7 bases). The CDR3 totals 17 residues. Trimming left V 0 bases short and J 4 bases short, with 15 bases between. CDR1 and CDR2 from the germline V gene are SGHVS and FQNEAQ. The CDR3 region is CASSLAGGQRGTGELFF. The CDR3 DNA follows: TGTGCCAGCAGCTTAGCGGGGGGACAGCGAGGCACCGGGGAGCTGTTTTTT.

This sequence joins TRBV7-8 and TRBJ2-7; TRBD1 aligns across 8 bases. Germline V CDR1 and CDR2: SGHVS, FQNEAQ. The CDR3 consists of 15 residues. Trimming removed 3 bases from V and 3 bases from J; junction bases left unmatched: 7. CDR3 sequence: CASSFYRGINYEQYF. CDR3 DNA: TGTGCCAGCAGCTTTTACAGGGGGATAAACTACGAGCAGTACTTC.

The V gene is TRBV7-8, the J gene TRBJ1-1, with D possibly matching TRBD1 (6 bases). Germline CDR1 is SGHVS and CDR2 is FQNEAQ. The CDR3 length is 18 residues. V dropped 6 bases and J dropped 0 bases, with 23 bases sitting between them. The CDR3 here is CASRKTRGATALNTEAFF. In nucleotides, the CDR3 is TGTGCCAGCAGAAAAACCAGGGGCGCAACTGCCTTGAACACTGAAGCTTTCTTT.

The V gene is TRBV28, the J gene TRBJ2-1; 10 bases align to TRBD1. The CDR3 is 14 amino acids. In germline, CDR1 is MDHEN, CDR2 SYDVKM. The V and J ends lost 7 bases and 8 bases, in that order; junction bases with no gene match: 8. The CDR3 sequence is CASKSGQGVYEQFF. The CDR3 nucleotides are TGTGCCAGCAAATCAGGACAGGGGGTTTATGAGCAGTTCTTC. The whole variable domain, filled in from reference TRBV28 and TRBJ2-1, reads DVKVTQSSRYLVKRTGEKVFLECVQDMDHENMFWYRQDPGLGLRLIYFSYDVKMKEKGDIPEGYSVSREKKERFSLILESASTNQTSMYLCASKSGQGVYEQFFGPGTRLTVL.

The rearrangement joins TRBV4-1 to TRBJ1-6; no definite D call. This CDR3 is built from 19 residues. Germline assignment: CDR1 MGHRA and CDR2 YSYEKL. The V gene lost 0 bases and the J gene lost 8 bases, with 23 bases spanning the gap. DNA of the CDR3: TGCGCCAGCAGCCAAGATTCAGTCCTTTCGGCGGTGGCAGATTCACCCCTCCACTTT. Translation gives CASSQDSVLSAVADSPLHF.

In this sample, this clone turned up a few times. The chain has TRBV14 and TRBJ2-1; perhaps TRBD1 as D (6 bases). There are 17 residues in the CDR3. The germline gives CDR1 SGHDN, CDR2 FVKESK. V shed 0 bases and J shed 3 bases, with 15 bases lying between them. The CDR3 sequence: CASSQDNQGPYYNEQFF. The CDR3 nucleotides read TGTGCCAGCAGCCAAGATAATCAGGGGCCCTACTACAATGAGCAGTTCTTC.

The chain links TRBV28 to TRBJ2-7; D is perhaps TRBD1 (6 bases). The V end was cut by 6 bases, the J end by 2 bases, with 20 bases between. The CDR3 is 16 amino acids. Germline CDR1 and CDR2: MDHEN and SYDVKM. This CDR3 is CASSGVRTVDAYEQYF. CDR3 DNA: TGTGCCAGCAGCGGCGTTCGGACAGTCGATGCCTACGAGCAGTACTTC.

J is TRBJ2-2 and V is TRBV27; unclear D gene. Germline V gene sequence: CDR1 MNHEY, CDR2 SMNVEV (reference sequence). CDR3 size: 13 residues. Trimming took 7 bases from V and 6 from J, leaving 12 bases between them. DNA of the CDR3: TGTGCCAGCAAAATCCGGCGGTCCGGGGAGCTGTTTTTT. This encodes CASKIRRSGELFF.

This clone was detected ten times or more. The gene calls are TRBV10-1 and TRBJ2-2, with 12 bases that match TRBD1. This CDR3 contains 17 residues. Germline V gene sequence: CDR1 WNHNN, CDR2 SYGVQD (reference sequence). Losses at the gene ends were 2 bases for V and 5 bases for J; bases not matched to a gene: 6. Here the CDR3 reads CASSEGTGGVGTGELFF. The CDR3 nucleotides read TGCGCCAGCAGTGAGGGGACAGGGGGCGTAGGGACCGGGGAGCTGTTTTTT.

V is TRBV30 and J is TRBJ2-1; possible D gene TRBD2, 5 bases. Germline V CDR1 and CDR2: GTSNPN, SVGIG (reference sequence). The CDR3 runs to 13 residues. The V end lost 0 bases, the J end lost 9 bases, and 12 bases lay between the germline ends. CDR3 nucleotides: TGTGCCTGGAGTGTTGGCCTAGCAACTGAGCAGTTCTTC. It is translated as CAWSVGLATEQFF. Using reference TRBV30 and TRBJ2-1 for the parts outside the CDR3, the full variable domain is SQTIHQWPATLVQPVGSPLSLECTVEGTSNPNLYWYRQAAGRGLQLLFYSVGIGQISSEVPQNLSASRPQDRQFILSSKKLLLSDSGFYLCAWSVGLATEQFFGPGTRLTVL.

In this sample, this clone turned up a few times. The chain links TRBV2 to TRBJ2-2, with D maybe TRBD2 (6 bases). V lost 7 bases and J 5 bases, leaving 14 bases between the germline ends. This CDR3 contains 14 residues. CDR1 and CDR2 (germline): SNHLY, FYNNEI. The DNA for the CDR3 is TGTGCCAGCATGACGGGAGTAGGGACCGGGGAGCTGTTTTTT. Translation: CASMTGVGTGELFF.

The chain couples TRBV9 to TRBJ1-6; maybe TRBD1 (5 bases). Germline V gives CDR1 SGDLS, CDR2 YYNGEE. The CDR3 consists of 15 residues. The ends were cut back, 1 base at V and 8 bases at J, with 13 bases in the middle. The CDR3 DNA sequence: TGTGCCAGCAGCGTACAGGGTGGTTTAGATTCACCCCTCCACTTT. Translation gives CASSVQGGLDSPLHF.

This sequence joins TRBV5-8 and TRBJ2-7; possible D gene TRBD1, 6 bases. Between the trimmed V and J ends, which lost 3 bases and 4 bases, there was a span of 20 bases. CDR3 length: 16 residues. In germline, CDR1 is SGHTS, CDR2 YDEGEE. CDR3 coding DNA: TGTGCCAGCAGCTCGCCTACAGGGAAATGGGATTACGAGCAGTACTTC. Translated, it gives CASSSPTGKWDYEQYF.

This clone appeared a single time. This chain uses TRBV4-2 with TRBJ1-3; 7 nucleotides line up with TRBD1. This CDR3 comprises 15 residues. V dropped 3 bases and J dropped 1; count of bases not matched to a gene: 3. CDR1 is LGHNA and CDR2 is YNFKEQ in the germline V gene. CDR3 nucleotide sequence: TGTGCCAGCAGCCAGCCACAGGGGTCTGGAAACACCATATATTTT. Its translation: CASSQPQGSGNTIYF.

This clone was detected ten times or more. CDR3 coding DNA: TGTGCCAGCAGCGTAGCACAGGAGAACACTGAAGCTTTCTTT. Amino acids: CASSVAQENTEAFF. The chain is built from TRBV9 and TRBJ1-1, with TRBD1 as a possible D gene (5 bases). Looked up from germline, CDR1 is SGDLS and CDR2 is YYNGEE. The CDR3 is 14 amino acids. The V end was cut by 0 bases, the J end by 1 base, with 7 bases between.

The genes are TRBV7-3 and TRBJ2-1, with D perhaps matching TRBD2 (6 bases). This CDR3 region has 14 residues. V lost 5 bases and J lost 6, with 14 bases in between. The germline V gene has CDR1 SGHTA and CDR2 FQGTGA. The CDR3 is CASSPRAGLNEQFF. Written as DNA, the CDR3 is TGTGCCAGCAGCCCCAGGGCGGGGCTCAATGAGCAGTTCTTC.

The chain joins TRBV6-5 to TRBJ2-5; D not certain. The V and J ends lost 7 bases and 5 bases respectively, with 17 bases between them. This CDR3 has 14 amino acids. Germline-derived CDR1 and CDR2 are MNHEY and SVGAGI. The CDR3 protein is CASIAGRSVETQYF. Written as DNA, the CDR3 is TGTGCCAGCATTGCCGGTAGGAGTGTGGAGACCCAGTACTTC.

This clone was seen ten or more times. The chain links TRBV28 to TRBJ1-5, with D possibly being TRBD1 (6 bases). The CDR3 runs 16 residues. Germline CDR1 and CDR2: MDHEN and SYDVKM. V was cut by 6 bases and J by 4 bases, with 19 bases left in between. CDR3 protein: CASSLAGRGRNQPQHF. CDR3 nucleotide sequence: TGTGCCAGCAGCTTAGCGGGCAGGGGAAGGAATCAGCCCCAGCATTTT.

The chain carries TRBV5-4 and TRBJ1-2; possibly TRBD1 for D (6 bases). The ends were cut back, 3 bases at V and 7 bases at J, with 16 bases in the middle. Germline loops: CDR1 SGHNT, CDR2 YYREEE (reference sequence). The CDR3 runs 14 residues. CDR3 protein: CASSSPGQGGGYTF. For the CDR3, the DNA is TGTGCCAGCAGCTCACCGGGACAAGGTGGTGGCTACACCTTC. Supplemented by reference TRBV5-4 and TRBJ1-2, the full variable domain reads ETGVTQSPTHLIKTRGQQVTLRCSSQSGHNTVSWYQQALGQGPQFIFQYYREEENGRGNFPPRFSGLQFPNYSSELNVNALELDDSALYLCASSSPGQGGGYTFGSGTRLTVV.

The V and J genes are TRBV5-6 and TRBJ1-1; 7 bases line up with TRBD1. CDR3 size: 13 residues. The V and J ends lost 7 bases and 4 bases, in that order; junction bases with no gene match: 7. Per germline, CDR1 SGHDT and CDR2 YYEEEE. The CDR3 nucleotides read TGTGCCAGCCACACAGGGGCGGCCACTGAAGCTTTCTTT. Translated: CASHTGAATEAFF.

V and J are TRBV30 and TRBJ2-3; TRBD1 aligns across 10 bases. Germline CDR1 reads GTSNPN; CDR2 reads SVGIG (reference sequence). Trimming took 5 bases from V and 4 from J; bases not matched to a gene: 6. The CDR3 totals 14 residues. The chain's CDR3 is CAWDRGQGADTQYF. In DNA, the CDR3 is TGTGCCTGGGATCGCGGACAGGGGGCAGATACGCAGTATTTT.

The rearrangement uses TRBV7-3 and TRBJ1-3; tentative D call: TRBD1 (6 bases). CDR1 is SGHTA, CDR2 FQGTGA, per germline. The CDR3 spans 15 residues. V lost 0 bases to trimming and J lost 0 bases, with 6 bases between them. CDR3 loop: CASSLTGGSGNTIYF. The CDR3 DNA is TGTGCCAGCAGCTTAACAGGGGGCTCTGGAAACACCATATATTTT.

The rearrangement links TRBV25-1 to TRBJ2-7; D not resolved. The length of the CDR3 is 14 residues. Per the germline V gene, CDR1 is MGHDK and CDR2 is SYGVNS. Trimming pared 1 base from V and 2 bases from J, leaving 9 bases between. The CDR3 is CASSESPGPYEQYF. Here the CDR3 DNA reads TGTGCCAGCAGTGAATCCCCAGGTCCCTACGAGCAGTACTTC.

The chain employs TRBV18 and TRBJ2-1, with 8 bases fitting TRBD2. Trimming cost V 3 bases and J 4 bases; bases outside gene matches: 5. The germline V gene has CDR1 KGHSH and CDR2 LQKENI. The CDR3 extends over 15 amino acids. The CDR3 DNA sequence: TGTGCCAGCTCACCCGGAGCGGGAGTTTACAATGAGCAGTTCTTC. It encodes CASSPGAGVYNEQFF.

The gene calls are TRBV10-3 and TRBJ1-5; tentatively, D is TRBD1 (5 bases). The germline gives CDR1 ENHRY, CDR2 SYGVKD. This CDR3 is 16 amino acids long. Trimming left V 0 bases short and J 5 bases short, with 14 bases between. The CDR3 DNA reads as TGTGCCATCAGTGAGTCCGGAGGGGCCGGCGATCAGCCCCAGCATTTT. It translates to CAISESGGAGDQPQHF.

V usage is TRBV29-1 and J usage is TRBJ2-4, with a tentative D call TRBD2 (6 bases). The CDR3 contains 13 residues. Germline V lookup: CDR1 SQVTM, CDR2 ANQGSEA. V lost 8 bases to trimming and J lost 6 bases, with 17 bases between them. The CDR3: CSTMMGGRNIQYF. In DNA, the CDR3 is TGCAGCACAATGATGGGGGGAAGAAACATTCAGTACTTC.